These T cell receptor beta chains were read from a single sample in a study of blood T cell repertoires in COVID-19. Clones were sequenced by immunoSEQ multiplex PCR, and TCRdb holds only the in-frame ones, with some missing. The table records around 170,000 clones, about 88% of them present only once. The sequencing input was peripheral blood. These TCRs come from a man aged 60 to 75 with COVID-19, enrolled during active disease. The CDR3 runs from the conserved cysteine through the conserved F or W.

CDR3: CAWSLGINYGYTF
J: TRBJ1-2
V: TRBV30

CDR3: CASSVGTGTGNQPQHF
J: TRBJ1-5
V: TRBV9

CDR3: CASSASSGSWGEQFF
J: TRBJ2-1
V: TRBV5-6

CDR3: CASSSSNYGYTF
J: TRBJ1-2
V: TRBV6-5

CDR3: CASSQFRGTGNTGELFF
J: TRBJ2-2
V: TRBV4-3

CDR3: CAWRGRGNQPQHF
J: TRBJ1-5
V: TRBV30

CDR3: CASNRDRSNQPQHF
J: TRBJ1-5
V: TRBV2

CDR3: CASSLTHYGYTF
J: TRBJ1-2
V: TRBV13

CDR3: CASSEGQGGTDTQYF
J: TRBJ2-3
V: TRBV6-4

CDR3: CATSGGYEQYF
J: TRBJ2-7
V: TRBV19

CDR3: CASSRQSNEKLFF
J: TRBJ1-4
V: TRBV4-3

CDR3: CASSPDRENTEAFF
J: TRBJ1-1
V: TRBV28

CDR3: CASSPGPGGNNSPLHF
J: TRBJ1-6
V: TRBV19

CDR3: CASRRFQPGLESPNYGYTF
J: TRBJ1-2
V: TRBV6-6

CDR3: CASSPTMGQGNQPQHF
J: TRBJ1-5
V: TRBV18

CDR3: CASSQGTGEKLFF
J: TRBJ1-4
V: TRBV3-1/TRBV3-2

CDR3: CASSAGLAGGHETQYF
J: TRBJ2-5
V: TRBV9

CDR3: CASSTSGVNNQPQHF
J: TRBJ1-5
V: TRBV19

CDR3: CASREWTADNEKLFF
J: TRBJ1-4
V: TRBV19

CDR3: CASSVSVGETTGELFF
J: TRBJ2-2
V: TRBV9

CDR3: CASSSLAGGNEQFF
J: TRBJ2-1
V: TRBV7-3

CDR3: CASSQEQGPYEQYF
J: TRBJ2-7
V: TRBV4-3

CDR3: CASSEQVNTEAFF
J: TRBJ1-1
V: TRBV6-1

CDR3: CASSATGLEQYF
J: TRBJ2-7
V: TRBV7-2

CDR3: CASSQERGTGELFF
J: TRBJ2-2
V: TRBV4-3

CDR3: CASRGTGDFYEQYF
J: TRBJ2-7
V: TRBV28

CDR3: CASSPTGGGLGGYTF
J: TRBJ1-2
V: TRBV6-5

CDR3: CASSWSLRGQGANGYTF
J: TRBJ1-2
V: TRBV6-2/TRBV6-3

CDR3: CATVDRANTEAFF
J: TRBJ1-1
V: TRBV2

CDR3: CASSPLRGGQGQETQYF
J: TRBJ2-5
V: TRBV7-8

CDR3: CASSTEGRMLTNYGYTF
J: TRBJ1-2
V: TRBV5-6

CDR3: CASSIGIQNYGYTF
J: TRBJ1-2
V: TRBV19

CDR3: CASSFFPQPQHF
J: TRBJ1-5
V: TRBV28